This entry lists 6 T cell receptor beta chains sequenced from one sample in a study of Ad26.COV2.S vaccination and SARS-CoV-2 variants. TCRdb's copy holds only in-frame clones and misses some; the assay was immunoSEQ multiplex PCR. The data show 300,000 to 400,000 clones, more than 75% seen once. Treatment noted: about 20 received Ad26.COV2.S at low or high dose, single or two shots; roughly five received placebo; per-sample allocation not given. Sampling took place 63 days after the first vaccine or placebo injection. The specimen was peripheral blood, collected in a trial of Ad26.COV2.S vaccine versus placebo. The receptor set was obtained from a person aged 18-65 years who received the Ad26.COV2.S COVID-19 vaccine or a placebo.

V gene TRBV9 combines with J gene TRBJ2-2, with 8 positions matching TRBD2. V was clipped by 0 bases and J by 4 bases; unmatched bases: 5. The CDR3 runs to 16 residues. Germline CDR1 and CDR2: SGDLS and YYNGEE. CDR3 sequence reads: CASSVALSGGTGELFF. DNA for the CDR3: TGTGCCAGCAGCGTAGCCCTAAGCGGGGGCACCGGGGAGCTGTTTTTT. Complete variable domain (other parts from reference TRBV9 and TRBJ2-2): DSGVTQTPKHLITATGQRVTLRCSPRSGDLSVYWYQQSLDQGLQFLIQYYNGEERAKGNILERFSAQQFPDLHSELNLSSLELGDSALYFCASSVALSGGTGELFFGEGSRLTVL.

This chain connects TRBV2 to TRBJ1-5; maybe TRBD1 (5 bases). This CDR3 comprises 18 residues. Trimming removed 4 bases at V and 3 bases at J, with 22 bases between. Germline loops: CDR1 SNHLY, CDR2 FYNNEI. CDR3 amino acids: CASSASPGPGIFNQPQHF. The CDR3 DNA reads as TGTGCCAGCAGTGCCTCACCGGGACCGGGGATTTTCAATCAGCCCCAGCATTTT.

This clone showed up just once. CDR3 nucleotides: TGTGCCAGCACCTACAGGGGGCAGGACGGGGAGCTGTTTTTT. Translating gives CASTYRGQDGELFF. This chain joins TRBV3-1 (or the pseudogene TRBV3-2) and TRBJ2-2; 9 bases fit TRBD1. CDR1 LGHDT and CDR2 YNNKEL come from the germline V gene (reference sequence). Unmatched junction bases numbered 7, after V lost 7 bases and J lost 7 bases. The CDR3 is 14 amino acids.

The CDR3 DNA reads as TGTGCCAGCAGCACGGTGACTTCAGGGGGCGGCTACACCTTC. Translated: CASSTVTSGGGYTF. The chain couples TRBV7-2 to TRBJ1-2; TRBD1 matches 8 bases. This CDR3 contains 14 residues. The germline V gene encodes CDR1 SGHTA and CDR2 FQGNSA. J lost 8 bases, V lost 5 bases, and 10 bases had no gene match.

The chain links TRBV6-5 to TRBJ2-3; the match to TRBD1 covers 9 bases. This CDR3 contains 16 residues. CDR1 is MNHEY and CDR2 is SVGAGI in the germline V gene. V lost 4 bases to trimming and J lost 1 base; unmatched junction nucleotides: 6. CDR3 sequence (DNA): TGTGCCAGCAGTTGGGGACAGGGAGTGGGCACAGATACGCAGTATTTT. It specifies CASSWGQGVGTDTQYF.

The chain combines TRBV7-7 with TRBJ2-7, with D possibly being TRBD2 (5 bases). V was cut by 5 bases and J by 3 bases, with 17 bases left in between. In germline, CDR1 is SSHAT, CDR2 FNYEAQ (reference sequence). This CDR3 is 15 amino acids long. The CDR3 nucleotides read TGTGCCAGCAGCCGTAGCCGGGGTGAAATCTACGAGCAGTACTTC. This codes for CASSRSRGEIYEQYF. Looking up the rest from reference TRBV7-7 and TRBJ2-7 gives the full variable domain: GAGVSQSPRYKVTKRGQDVTLRCDPISSHATLYWYQQALGQGPEFLTYFNYEAQPDKSGLPSDRFSAERPEGSISTLTIQRTEQRDSAMYRCASSRSRGEIYEQYFGPGTRLTVT.